This record concerns one T cell receptor beta chain sequence. Data came from immunoSEQ multiplex PCR; TCRdb stores just in-frame clones and leaves some out. Here the sample spans approximately 180,000 clones, 70% to 90% being singletons. This sample stems from a study of blood T cell repertoires in COVID-19. Study context: Samples representing acute and convalescent COVID-19 were sourced from the United States, Italy and Spain. T cells, B-cell-depleted T cells, or PBMCs supplied cDNA or gDNA.

With 0 bases clipped from V and 7 bases from J, the junction kept 3 bases outside the gene matches. CDR1 is MNHEY, CDR2 SMNVEV, per germline (reference sequence). The CDR3 spans 15 residues. The sequence derives from a human donor with active or convalescent COVID-19. The donor label of this sample is uncertain. Specimen: peripheral blood. The rearrangement links TRBV27 to TRBJ1-5, with TRBD1 matching 10 bases. The CDR3 loop reads CASSLSRQGAQPQHF. CDR3 coding DNA: TGTGCCAGCAGTTTATCTAGACAGGGGGCCCAGCCCCAGCATTTT.